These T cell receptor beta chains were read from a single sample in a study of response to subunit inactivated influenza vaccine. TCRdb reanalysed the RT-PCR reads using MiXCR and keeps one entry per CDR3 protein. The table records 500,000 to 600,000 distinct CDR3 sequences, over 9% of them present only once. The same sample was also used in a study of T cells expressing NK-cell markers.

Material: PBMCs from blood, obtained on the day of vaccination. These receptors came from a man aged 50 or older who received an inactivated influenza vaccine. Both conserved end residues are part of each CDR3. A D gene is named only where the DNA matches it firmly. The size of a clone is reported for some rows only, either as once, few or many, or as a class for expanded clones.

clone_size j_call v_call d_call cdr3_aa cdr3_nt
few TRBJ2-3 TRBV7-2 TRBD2 CASSSHSGTDTQYF TGTGCCAGCAGCTCTCATAGCGGGACAGATACGCAGTATTTT
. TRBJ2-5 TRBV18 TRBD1 CASSLRTGRGRSETQYF TGTGCCAGCTCACTTCGGACGGGTAGGGGGCGCTCGGAGACCCAGTACTTC
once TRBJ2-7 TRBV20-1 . CSASAVTSSYEQYF TGCAGTGCTAGCGCAGTGACGAGCTCCTACGAGCAGTACTTC
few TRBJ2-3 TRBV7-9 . CASSSRGGLSTDTQYF TGTGCCAGCAGCTCGAGAGGGGGGCTTAGCACAGATACGCAGTATTTT
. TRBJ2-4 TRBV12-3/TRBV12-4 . CASSRRTKNIQYF TGTGCCAGCAGCCGGAGGACCAAAAACATTCAGTACTTC
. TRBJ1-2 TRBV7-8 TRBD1 CASSLNNRGGYTF TGTGCCAGCAGCTTGAATAACAGGGGTGGCTACACCTTC
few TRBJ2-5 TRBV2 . CASSLQGYQETQYF TGTGCCAGCAGTTTACAGGGATACCAAGAGACCCAGTACTTC
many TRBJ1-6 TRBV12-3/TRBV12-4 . CASSMGGSPLHF TGTGCCAGCAGCATGGGTGGCTCACCCCTCCACTTT
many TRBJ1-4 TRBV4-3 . CASSQGGWANEKLFF TGCGCCAGCAGCCAAGGCGGGTGGGCTAATGAAAAACTGTTTTTT
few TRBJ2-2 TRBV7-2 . CASSLPGTTGELFF TGTGCCAGCAGCTTGCCCGGGACCACCGGGGAGCTGTTTTTT
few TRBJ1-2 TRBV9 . CASTDSSARGYTF TGTGCCAGCACGGACAGCTCCGCTAGGGGCTACACCTTC
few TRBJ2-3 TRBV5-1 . CASSPAGRNTQYF TGCGCCAGCAGCCCCGCAGGGAGAAATACGCAGTATTTT
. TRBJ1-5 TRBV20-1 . CSAVTPGSNTQPQHF TGCAGTGCTGTGACCCCGGGGTCAAACACTCAGCCCCAGCATTTT
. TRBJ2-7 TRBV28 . CASSYTAGASYEQYF TGTGCCAGCAGTTATACGGCAGGGGCTTCCTACGAGCAGTACTTC
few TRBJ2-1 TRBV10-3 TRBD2 CAIKPAGTSGIHEQFF TGTGCCATCAAGCCCGCCGGGACTAGCGGAATTCATGAGCAGTTCTTC
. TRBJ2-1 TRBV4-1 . CASSLYTGLNNEQFF TGCGCCAGCAGTTTATACACGGGACTCAACAATGAGCAGTTCTTC
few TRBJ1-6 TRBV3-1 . CASRKGGAYNSPLHF TGTGCCAGCCGAAAGGGAGGGGCCTATAATTCACCCCTCCACTTT
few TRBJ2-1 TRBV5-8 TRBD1 CASSPGGINEQFF TGTGCCAGCAGTCCAGGGGGCATCAATGAGCAGTTCTTC
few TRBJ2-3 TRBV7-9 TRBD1 CASSAGTATTDTQYF TGTGCCAGCAGCGCAGGGACAGCGACTACAGATACGCAGTATTTT
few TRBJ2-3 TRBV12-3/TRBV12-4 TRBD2 CASSSLGAGGLDTQYF TGTGCCAGCAGTTCCCTAGGGGCGGGGGGCCTAGATACGCAGTATTTT
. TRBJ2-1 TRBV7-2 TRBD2 CASSLRLLAGAFGEEQFF TGTGCCAGCAGCTTACGGCTACTAGCGGGAGCATTTGGGGAAGAGCAGTTCTTC
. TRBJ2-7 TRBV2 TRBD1 CASGKDLTGGAGGYF TGTGCCAGCGGAAAGGATCTTACAGGGGGCGCAGGTGGCTACTTC
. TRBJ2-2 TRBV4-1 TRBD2 CASRPNPGGGPGELFF TGCGCCAGCAGGCCGAATCCCGGGGGGGGGCCCGGGGAGCTGTTTTTT
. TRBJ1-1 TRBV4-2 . CASSQDLLPGNTEAFF TGTGCCAGCAGCCAAGACCTGCTCCCTGGGAACACTGAAGCTTTCTTT
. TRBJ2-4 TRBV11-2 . CASSPQGPQGIRAKNIQYF TGTGCCAGCAGCCCTCAGGGTCCACAGGGTATAAGGGCCAAAAACATTCAGTACTTC
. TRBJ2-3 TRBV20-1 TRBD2 CSASGRAVTTDTQYF TGCAGTGCTAGCGGGAGGGCCGTAACCACAGATACGCAGTATTTT
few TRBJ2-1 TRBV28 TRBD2 CASSGTSGGDYNEQFF TGTGCCAGCAGTGGGACTAGCGGGGGGGACTACAATGAGCAGTTCTTC
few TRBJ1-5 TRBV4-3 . CASSQVVYSNQPQHF TGCGCCAGCAGCCAAGTCGTGTATAGCAATCAGCCCCAGCATTTT
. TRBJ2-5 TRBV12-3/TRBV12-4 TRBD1 CASQVGTGEETQYF TGTGCCAGCCAGGTGGGCACAGGGGAAGAGACCCAGTACTTC
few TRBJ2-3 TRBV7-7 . CASSPALAGTQYF TGTGCCAGCAGCCCTGCACTAGCAGGTACGCAGTATTTT
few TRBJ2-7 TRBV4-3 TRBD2 CASSLGLAGGVYEQYF TGCGCCAGCAGCCTGGGACTAGCGGGGGGAGTCTACGAGCAGTACTTC
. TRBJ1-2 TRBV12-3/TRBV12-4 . CASSAGTRGYTF TGTGCCAGCAGTGCCGGGACGCGAGGCTACACCTTC
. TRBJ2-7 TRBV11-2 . CASSFIIGREQYF TGTGCCAGCAGCTTCATCATTGGTCGCGAGCAGTACTTC
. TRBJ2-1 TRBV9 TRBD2 CASSAEGLAGVREQFF TGTGCCAGCAGCGCCGAGGGTCTAGCGGGAGTTCGTGAGCAGTTCTTC
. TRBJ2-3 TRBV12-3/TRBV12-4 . CASLPGGVGTDTQYF TGTGCCAGTCTCCCGGGCGGGGTGGGCACAGATACGCAGTATTTT
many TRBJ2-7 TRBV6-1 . CASSQIQGLLDEQYF TGTGCCAGCAGTCAAATTCAGGGATTACTCGACGAGCAGTACTTC
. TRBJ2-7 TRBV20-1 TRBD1 CSASAGTGGYEQYF TGCAGTGCTAGTGCTGGGACAGGGGGATACGAGCAGTACTTC
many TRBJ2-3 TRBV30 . CAWMLGTEGTDTQYF TGTGCCTGGATGTTAGGGACTGAAGGCACAGATACGCAGTATTTT
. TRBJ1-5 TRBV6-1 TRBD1 CASREDRVLNQPQHF TGTGCCAGCAGGGAGGACAGGGTTTTAAATCAGCCCCAGCATTTT
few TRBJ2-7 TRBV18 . CASSSDSGEQYF TGTGCCAGCTCATCCGACTCTGGCGAGCAGTACTTC
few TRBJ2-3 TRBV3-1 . CASSQGRADTQYF TGTGCCAGCAGCCAAGGCAGAGCTGATACGCAGTATTTT
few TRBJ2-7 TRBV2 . CASSATYGVAPSEQYF TGTGCCAGCAGTGCAACATACGGTGTCGCCCCAAGCGAGCAGTACTTC
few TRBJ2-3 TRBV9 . CASSPRGVQDTQYF TGTGCCAGCAGCCCCCGGGGAGTCCAAGATACGCAGTATTTT
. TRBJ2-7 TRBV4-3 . CASSHNRQVPRNEQYF TGCGCCAGCAGCCATAACCGACAGGTACCTCGGAACGAGCAGTACTTC
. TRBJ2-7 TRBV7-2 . CASSSRATPGEQYF TGTGCCAGCAGCTCCCGGGCCACCCCGGGTGAGCAGTACTTC
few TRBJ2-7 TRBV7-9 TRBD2 CASSTRLAGGFGEQYF TGTGCCAGCAGCACCCGACTAGCGGGGGGGTTTGGCGAGCAGTACTTC
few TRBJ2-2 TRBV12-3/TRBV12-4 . CAAGRASIDTGELFF TGTGCCGCCGGCAGGGCCAGCATAGACACCGGGGAGCTGTTTTTT
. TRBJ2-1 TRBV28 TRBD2 CASSFRLAGGPHNEQFF TGTGCCAGCAGTTTTCGGCTAGCGGGAGGGCCTCACAATGAGCAGTTCTTC
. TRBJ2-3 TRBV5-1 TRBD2 CASSPAGFSGSYTQYF TGCGCCAGCAGCCCTGCAGGTTTTAGCGGGAGTTATACGCAGTATTTT
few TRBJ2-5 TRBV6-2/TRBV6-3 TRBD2 CASSYPLAGFQETQYF TGTGCCAGCAGTTATCCGCTAGCGGGGTTCCAAGAGACCCAGTACTTC
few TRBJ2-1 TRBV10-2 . CATGVGSGWEQFF TGCGCCACGGGTGTGGGGAGTGGATGGGAGCAGTTCTTC
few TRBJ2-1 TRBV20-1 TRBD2 CSASKRGGYEQFF TGCAGTGCTAGCAAGCGGGGGGGGTATGAGCAGTTCTTC
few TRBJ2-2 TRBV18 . CASSQATSLSTGELFF TGTGCCAGCTCACAAGCGACTAGTCTTAGCACCGGGGAGCTGTTTTTT
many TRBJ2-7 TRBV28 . CASSFLRRTSYEQYF TGTGCCAGCAGTTTCTTGCGCAGGACCTCCTACGAGCAGTACTTC
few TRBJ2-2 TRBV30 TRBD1 CAWSVGTGYTGELFF TGTGCCTGGAGTGTTGGGACAGGGTACACCGGGGAGCTGTTTTTT